The clone carrying this TCR beta chain was counted ten times or more. Its antigen is unidentified. There were at least 5.5 micrograms of total RNA extracted from every sample. This sample stems from a study of blood T cells in healthy people across ages. Findings and limits, study-wide: Changes in expanded clonotypes were possibly confounded, as the CMV status of donors was unknown. Calculation of diversity from one million T cells yielded estimates considered to be underestimates.

Using a J-beta primer mix together with a sample-barcoded 5' primer, a second PCR was run for about 6 to 12 cycles. TCRdb used MiXCR to reprocess the 5' RACE reads, holding one entry per CDR3 protein. Among about 590,000 distinct CDR3 sequences, roughly 31% were seen once, and the ten largest hold around 14%. Sequences were obtained from blood. The sequence was obtained from a woman aged 80 or over in good health.

CDR3 in DNA: TGTGCCAGCAGTTTTCTCGGTCAGGGCTACGAGCAGTACTTC. Translation gives CASSFLGQGYEQYF. V usage is TRBV27 and J usage is TRBJ2-7; a possible D gene is TRBD1 (5 bases). CDR1 MNHEY and CDR2 SMNVEV come from the germline V gene (reference sequence). The CDR3 loop spans 14 amino acids. The V gene lost 3 bases and the J gene lost 3 bases, with 12 bases spanning the gap.